The TCR beta chain under discussion was sequenced for a study of T cell repertoires in cytomegalovirus infection. Study at large: Public signatures in TCR beta pointed to CMV infection and matching HLA type.

Points from the study as a whole: The study found HLA-C-restricted CMV-specific TCR beta clonotypes dominating the ex vivo response. The cumulative frequency of public TCR beta families identified carriers of CMV plus the relevant HLA.

MiXCR, run by TCRdb on the reads, gives a single entry per CDR3 protein. The sample lists almost 500,000 distinct CDR3 sequences; approximately 10% were seen once. Concerning this clonotype: Its target is not known.

The V gene lost 3 bases and the J gene lost 6 bases, with 12 bases spanning the gap. There are 14 residues in the CDR3. Germline V gene data show CDR1 as GTSNPN and CDR2 as SVGIG (reference sequence). The receptor's source is a human donor in good health (CMV status not recorded). Some clones in this sample may be carry-over from other donors' samples. Sequencing was done on a sample of PBMCs. The rearrangement joins TRBV30 to TRBJ1-6; D is uncertain. The CDR3 here is CAWRPRGGNSPLHF. The CDR3, as DNA: TGTGCCTGGAGACCTCGAGGTGGTAATTCACCCCTCCACTTT.